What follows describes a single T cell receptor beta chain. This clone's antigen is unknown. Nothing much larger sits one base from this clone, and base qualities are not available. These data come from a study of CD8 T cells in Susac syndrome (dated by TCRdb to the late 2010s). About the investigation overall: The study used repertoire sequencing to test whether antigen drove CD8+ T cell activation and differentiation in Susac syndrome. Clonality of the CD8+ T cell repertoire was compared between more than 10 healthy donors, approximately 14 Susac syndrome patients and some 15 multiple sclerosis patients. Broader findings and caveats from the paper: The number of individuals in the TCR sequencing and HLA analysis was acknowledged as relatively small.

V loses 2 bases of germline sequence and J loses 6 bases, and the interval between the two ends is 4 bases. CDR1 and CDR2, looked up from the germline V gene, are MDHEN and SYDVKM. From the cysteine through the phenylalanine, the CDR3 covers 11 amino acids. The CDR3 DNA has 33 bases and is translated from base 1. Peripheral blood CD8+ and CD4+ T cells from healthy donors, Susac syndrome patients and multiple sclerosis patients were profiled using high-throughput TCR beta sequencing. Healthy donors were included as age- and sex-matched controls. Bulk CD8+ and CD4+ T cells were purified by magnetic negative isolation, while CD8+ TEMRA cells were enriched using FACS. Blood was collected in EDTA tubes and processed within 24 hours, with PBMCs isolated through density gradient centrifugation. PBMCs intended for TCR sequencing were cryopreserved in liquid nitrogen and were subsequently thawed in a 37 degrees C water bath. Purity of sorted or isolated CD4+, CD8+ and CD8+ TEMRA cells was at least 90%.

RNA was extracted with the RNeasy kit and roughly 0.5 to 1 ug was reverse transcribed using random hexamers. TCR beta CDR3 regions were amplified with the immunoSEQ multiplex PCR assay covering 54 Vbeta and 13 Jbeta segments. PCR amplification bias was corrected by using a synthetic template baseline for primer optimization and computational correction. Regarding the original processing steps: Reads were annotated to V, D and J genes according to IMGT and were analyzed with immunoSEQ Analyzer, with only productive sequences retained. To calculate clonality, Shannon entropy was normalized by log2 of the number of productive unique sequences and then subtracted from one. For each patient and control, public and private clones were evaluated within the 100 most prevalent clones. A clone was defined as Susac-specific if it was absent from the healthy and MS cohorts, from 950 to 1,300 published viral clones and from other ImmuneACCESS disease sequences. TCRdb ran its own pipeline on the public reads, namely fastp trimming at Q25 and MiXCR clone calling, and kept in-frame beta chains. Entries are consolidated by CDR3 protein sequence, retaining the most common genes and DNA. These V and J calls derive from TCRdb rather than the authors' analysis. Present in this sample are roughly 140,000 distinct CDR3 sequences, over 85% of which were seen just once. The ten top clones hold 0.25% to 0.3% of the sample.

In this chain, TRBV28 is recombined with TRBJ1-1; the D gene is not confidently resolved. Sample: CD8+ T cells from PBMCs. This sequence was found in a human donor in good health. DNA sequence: TGTGCCAGCAGTTTAGGGCCTGAAGCTTTCTTT. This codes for CASSLGPEAFF.